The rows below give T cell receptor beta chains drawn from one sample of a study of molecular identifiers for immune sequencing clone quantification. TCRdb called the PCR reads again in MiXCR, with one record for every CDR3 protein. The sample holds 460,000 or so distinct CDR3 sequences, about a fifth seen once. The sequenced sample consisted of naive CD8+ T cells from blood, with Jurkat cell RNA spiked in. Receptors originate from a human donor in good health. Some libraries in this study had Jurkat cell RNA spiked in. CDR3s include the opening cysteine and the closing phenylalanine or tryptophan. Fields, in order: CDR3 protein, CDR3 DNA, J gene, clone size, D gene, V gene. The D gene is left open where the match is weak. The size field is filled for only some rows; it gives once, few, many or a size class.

CASIIQLSGNTIYF | TGTGCCAGCATAATACAACTCTCTGGAAACACCATATATTTT | TRBJ1-3 | many | NA | TRBV6-9
CASSESTGTQYF | TGTGCCAGCAGCGAATCCACAGGTACGCAGTATTTT | TRBJ2-3 | once | NA | TRBV5-6
CASSAGTRRTDTQYF | TGTGCCAGCAGCGCCGGGACTAGACGCACAGATACGCAGTATTTT | TRBJ2-3 | many | TRBD2 | TRBV7-8
CASSLSYNEHFF | TGTGCCAGCAGCTTAAGCTACAATGAGCATTTCTTC | TRBJ2-1 | once | NA | TRBV7-2
CASSQMDRSNYGYTF | TGTGCCAGCAGTCAGATGGACAGGTCCAACTATGGCTACACCTTC | TRBJ1-2 | many | TRBD1 | TRBV6-2/TRBV6-3
CASSPGTGGGRANVLTF | TGTGCCAGCAGCCCCGGGACAGGGGGAGGCAGGGCCAACGTCCTGACTTTC | TRBJ2-6 | NA | TRBD1 | TRBV11-2
CASSPGGSTDTQYF | TGTGCTAGCAGCCCGGGGGGAAGCACAGATACGCAGTATTTT | TRBJ2-3 | many | TRBD2 | TRBV7-7
CASRAGGEDTQYF | TGTGCCAGTCGAGCCGGGGGGGAGGATACGCAGTATTTT | TRBJ2-3 | few | TRBD2 | TRBV19
CASSPPTGEQYF | TGTGCCAGCAGCCCACCCACGGGGGAGCAGTACTTC | TRBJ2-7 | many | NA | TRBV6-5
CASSIQKNEKLFF | TGTGCCAGTAGTATCCAGAAAAATGAAAAACTGTTTTTT | TRBJ1-4 | few | NA | TRBV19
CASCQGEFQETQYF | TGTGCCAGCTGCCAAGGGGAATTCCAAGAGACCCAGTACTTC | TRBJ2-5 | few | NA | TRBV2
CASSARGRTGVYEQFF | TGCGCCAGCAGTGCGAGAGGTAGGACAGGGGTGTATGAGCAGTTCTTC | TRBJ2-1 | once | TRBD1 | TRBV4-3
CASSLLGLAYEQYF | TGTGCCAGCAGTTTATTAGGCCTAGCGTACGAGCAGTACTTC | TRBJ2-7 | few | NA | TRBV27
CASSERLASYEQYF | TGTGCCAGCAGCGAACGACTAGCTTCCTACGAGCAGTACTTC | TRBJ2-7 | NA | TRBD2 | TRBV7-9
CASRDDRAHGYTF | TGTGCCAGCAGGGATGACAGGGCGCATGGCTACACCTTC | TRBJ1-2 | NA | TRBD1 | TRBV27
CASSLSGGGVRTEAFF | TGTGCCAGCAGTTTATCTGGGGGAGGGGTAAGAACTGAAGCTTTCTTT | TRBJ1-1 | NA | NA | TRBV27
CASSTLAGAPYEQYF | TGTGCCAGCAGCACTCTAGCGGGAGCCCCCTACGAGCAGTACTTC | TRBJ2-7 | NA | TRBD2 | TRBV28
CASSEIGGRSNQPQHF | TGTGCCAGCAGTGAAATTGGGGGCAGGAGCAATCAGCCCCAGCATTTT | TRBJ1-5 | many | NA | TRBV6-1
CASTQVVGRGSDTQYF | TGTGCCAGCACCCAAGTCGTTGGCAGGGGATCCGATACGCAGTATTTT | TRBJ2-3 | NA | NA | TRBV14
CASSLGLVYEQYF | TGTGCCAGCAGCCTGGGACTAGTCTACGAGCAGTACTTC | TRBJ2-7 | NA | TRBD2 | TRBV6-6
CASSLISLQPYEQYF | TGTGCCAGCAGCCTTATTTCTCTACAACCCTACGAGCAGTACTTC | TRBJ2-7 | NA | NA | TRBV6-7
CASSYRGRNSPLHF | TGTGCCAGCAGCTACAGGGGGCGGAATTCACCCCTCCACTTT | TRBJ1-6 | few | TRBD1 | TRBV7-9
CASSLGLAGYVNYNEQFF | TGTGCCAGCAGCTTAGGGCTAGCGGGGTACGTTAACTACAATGAGCAGTTCTTC | TRBJ2-1 | many | TRBD2 | TRBV7-6
CASSLSPTGGDEKLFF | TGTGCCAGCAGTTTATCGCCGACAGGGGGTGATGAAAAACTGTTTTTT | TRBJ1-4 | few | TRBD1 | TRBV28
CASSSTGSGDTQHF | TGTGCCAGCAGCTCGACGGGATCCGGGGATACGCAGCATTTT | TRBJ1-5 | NA | NA | TRBV11-2
CASSQAGTRKETQYF | TGCGCCAGCAGTCAAGCCGGGACAAGGAAAGAGACCCAGTACTTC | TRBJ2-5 | NA | NA | TRBV10-2
CAWSAWQENSPLHF | TGTGCCTGGAGTGCTTGGCAGGAGAATTCACCCCTCCACTTT | TRBJ1-6 | few | NA | TRBV30
CAWSMTGLGQPQHF | TGTGCCTGGAGTATGACAGGGTTGGGTCAGCCCCAGCATTTT | TRBJ1-5 | few | TRBD1 | TRBV30
CASSIQGNTGELFF | TGTGCCAGTAGTATACAGGGGAACACCGGGGAGCTGTTTTTT | TRBJ2-2 | NA | NA | TRBV19
CASSLAAPFPDTEAFF | TGTGCCAGCAGTTTAGCTGCCCCCTTCCCGGACACTGAAGCTTTCTTT | TRBJ1-1 | many | NA | TRBV12-3/TRBV12-4
CASRGWDRGYEQYF | TGTGCCAGCAGGGGCTGGGACAGGGGCTACGAGCAGTACTTC | TRBJ2-7 | many | TRBD1 | TRBV25-1
CASSATGEVTPLHF | TGTGCCAGCAGCGCTACAGGGGAGGTCACACCCCTCCACTTT | TRBJ1-6 | NA | TRBD1 | TRBV5-4
CASSTLGTESAYEQYF | TGCGCCAGCAGCACTTTGGGGACGGAGTCCGCCTACGAGCAGTACTTC | TRBJ2-7 | NA | NA | TRBV5-1
CASRARAGGTDTQYF | TGTGCCAGCAGGGCCAGAGCGGGAGGCACAGATACGCAGTATTTT | TRBJ2-3 | NA | TRBD2 | TRBV4-2
CASSLISGSTDTQYF | TGTGCCAGCAGCTTAATTAGCGGCAGCACAGATACGCAGTATTTT | TRBJ2-3 | NA | NA | TRBV7-3
CASSVEGLDTQYF | TGTGCCAGCAGCGTAGAAGGGTTAGATACGCAGTATTTT | TRBJ2-3 | many | NA | TRBV9
CASSYGDSGVYNEQSF | TGTGCCAGCAGTTACGGGGACAGCGGGGTCTACAATGAGCAGTCCTTC | TRBJ2-1 | NA | NA | TRBV12-3/TRBV12-4